This T cell receptor beta chain was recovered during a study of cytomegalovirus exposure and HLA in healthy donors. Study-level points and caveats: Reportedly, fewer N-insertions than the approximately 700-donor mean appeared in an Asian-associated ancestry cluster in a later analysis. Clonal expansion was found to be greater in HLA-associated TCR beta chains than in equally common others in a later analysis. Previous analysis showed most TCR beta V segments were productive about 90% or about 30% of the time. Presence/absence analyses assumed roughly uniform sequencing depth across donors.

PCR employed 60 Vbeta and 13 Jbeta primers. TCRdb's table, derived via immunoSEQ multiplex PCR, lists solely in-frame clones and lacks some. The sample shows some 66,000 clones, approximately 78% of them seen only once. To note about this clone: Its specificity is not known.

The CDR3 length is 13 residues. The V segment lost 1 base and the J segment 8 bases; nucleotides outside the gene matches: 1. Germline CDR1 and CDR2: SGHTA and FQGNSA. The chain employs TRBV7-2 and TRBJ2-1, with 8 bases lining up with TRBD2. This TCR derives from a man aged 35-49 years in good health and CMV-seronegative. The material sequenced was PBMCs. The DNA for the CDR3 is TGTGCCAGCAGCTTAGAGCGGGAGTATGAGCAGTTCTTC. Amino acids: CASSLEREYEQFF.